Listed below are T cell receptor beta chains from one sample, sequenced in a study of shared clonotypes between healthy human individuals. Here immunoSEQ multiplex PCR was the method, and the copy in TCRdb shows in-frame clones only, minus some. The repertoire has 150,000 to 200,000 clones, approximately 61% of them found once; the top ten carry 8.5% to 12%. The sample consisted of memory CD4+ T cells sorted from blood. The receptors shown here come from a man aged 30 to 45 in good health. The CDR3 runs from the conserved cysteine through the conserved F or W. The D gene is left open where the match is weak. Size is omitted from some rows. Given values are once, few, many or a class for expanded clones.

d_gene	v_gene	j_gene	abundance	CDR3aa	CDR3nt
NA	TRBV7-8	TRBJ2-3	NA	CASSLGVGGQDTQYF	TGTGCCAGCAGCTTAGGTGTCGGGGGGCAGGATACGCAGTATTTT
NA	TRBV4-1	TRBJ2-1	once	CASSLHNEQFF	TGCGCCAGCAGCCTTCACAATGAGCAGTTCTTC
TRBD2	TRBV28	TRBJ2-7	once	CASSSQRGRLDEQYF	TGTGCCAGCAGTTCCCAGCGGGGGCGCCTGGACGAGCAGTACTTC
TRBD1	TRBV19	TRBJ2-2	once	CASRTDRRSLNTGELFF	TGTGCCAGTAGGACGGACAGGAGAAGCTTGAACACCGGGGAGCTGTTTTTT
NA	TRBV5-5	TRBJ2-2	NA	CASSTRGVTGELFF	TGTGCCAGCAGTACTCGCGGCGTTACCGGGGAGCTGTTTTTT
TRBD2	TRBV10-1	TRBJ2-7	once	CASATSGTSYEQYF	TGCGCCAGTGCGACTAGCGGGACCTCCTACGAGCAGTACTTC
NA	TRBV11-3	TRBJ2-2	NA	CASSWGQGTGELFF	TGTGCCAGCAGCTGGGGCCAGGGGACCGGGGAGCTGTTTTTT
NA	TRBV6-1	TRBJ2-5	once	CASWLAGETQYF	TGTGCCAGCTGGCTAGCTGGAGAGACCCAGTACTTC
TRBD1	TRBV5-1	TRBJ2-1	NA	CASSRGRGQGYNEQFF	TGCGCCAGCAGCAGGGGAAGGGGACAGGGCTACAATGAGCAGTTCTTC
NA	TRBV27	TRBJ2-6	NA	CATLPVGGANVLTF	TGTGCCACCCTCCCTGTGGGTGGGGCCAACGTCCTGACTTTC
TRBD2	TRBV11-2	TRBJ2-7	NA	CASSFPGTSANEQYF	TGTGCCAGCAGCTTCCCCGGGACTAGCGCTAACGAGCAGTACTTC
TRBD1	TRBV7-2	TRBJ1-5	NA	CASRQTGGGWQPQHF	TGTGCCAGCAGACAGACAGGGGGCGGCTGGCAGCCCCAGCATTTT
TRBD2	TRBV6-5	TRBJ2-7	few	CASTLGGTSTYEQYF	TGTGCCAGCACCCTGGGGGGGACGTCTACCTACGAGCAGTACTTC
NA	TRBV6-6	TRBJ2-5	NA	CASSYGAGRKETQYF	TGTGCCAGCAGTTACGGGGCAGGGAGGAAGGAGACCCAGTACTTC
TRBD2	TRBV7-2	TRBJ2-2	NA	CASTLSGAIRELFF	TGTGCCAGCACCCTTAGCGGGGCTATTAGGGAGCTGTTTTTT
NA	TRBV29-1	TRBJ1-1	NA	CSVEDNRFQAFF	TGCAGCGTTGAAGATAACCGATTTCAGGCTTTCTTT